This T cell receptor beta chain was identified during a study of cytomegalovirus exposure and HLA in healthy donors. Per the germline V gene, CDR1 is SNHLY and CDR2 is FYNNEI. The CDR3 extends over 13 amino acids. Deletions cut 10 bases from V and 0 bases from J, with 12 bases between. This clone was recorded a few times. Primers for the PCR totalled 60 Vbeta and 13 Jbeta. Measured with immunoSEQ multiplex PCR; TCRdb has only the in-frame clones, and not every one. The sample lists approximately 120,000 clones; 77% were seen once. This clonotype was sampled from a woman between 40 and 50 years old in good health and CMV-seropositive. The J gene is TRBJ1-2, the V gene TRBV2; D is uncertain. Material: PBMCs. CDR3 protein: CAIRVQANYGYTF. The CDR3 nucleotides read TGTGCCATACGGGTCCAAGCTAACTATGGCTACACCTTC.